A single sample is the source of the 19 T cell receptor beta chains below, sequenced in a study of T cell repertoires in cytomegalovirus infection. From the reads, TCRdb called clonotypes with MiXCR, one entry per CDR3 protein. Of 45,000 to 55,000 distinct CDR3 sequences listed, about 20% are singletons. The antigens for these receptors are not known. The sample consisted of CD8+ T cells from cultured PBMCs, taken from culture after CMV antigen stimulation. Receptors originate from a human donor in good health (CMV status not recorded). Some clones in this sample may be carry-over from other donors' samples.

This clonotype was counted only a few times. The chain couples TRBV9 to TRBJ2-1; 13 bases fit TRBD2. The CDR3 is 17 residues long. Germline lookup yields CDR1 SGDLS and CDR2 YYNGEE. The V segment lost 4 bases and the J segment 7 bases; nucleotides outside the gene matches: 11. The CDR3 bases are TGTGCCAGCAGCTCTGAGACTAGCGGGGGGTCTAAAAATGAGCAGTTCTTC. Encoded protein: CASSSETSGGSKNEQFF.

This clonotype was seen more than once but under ten times. The chain joins TRBV19 to TRBJ2-1; 10 nucleotides agree with TRBD2. Trimming removed 2 bases from V and 7 bases from J; junction bases left unmatched: 5. The germline V gene has CDR1 LNHDA and CDR2 SQIVND (reference sequence). There are 15 residues in the CDR3. CDR3 protein: CASSIQRGGLNEQFF. The CDR3 DNA reads TGTGCCAGTAGTATACAGCGGGGGGGCCTAAATGAGCAGTTCTTC.

This chain links TRBV6-2 or TRBV6-3 with TRBJ2-5, with a possible D match to TRBD2 (6 bases). This CDR3 region has 14 residues. V dropped 5 bases and J dropped 2 bases, with 12 bases sitting between them. The germline gives CDR1 MNHEY, CDR2 SVGEGT. CDR3 protein: CASSPSVEQETQYF. In DNA, the CDR3 is TGTGCCAGCAGTCCTAGCGTGGAGCAAGAGACCCAGTACTTC.

This clonotype was recorded a few times. The genes are TRBV7-9 and TRBJ2-7; no clear D gene. Germline assignment: CDR1 SEHNR and CDR2 FQNEAQ (reference sequence). This CDR3 comprises 13 residues. Between the trimmed V and J ends, which lost 5 bases and 6 bases, there was a span of 14 bases. DNA for the CDR3: TGTGCCAGCAGCCCAGAAGGAAAGGGCGAGCAGTACTTC. This codes for CASSPEGKGEQYF. Based on the CDR3 plus reference TRBV7-9 and TRBJ2-7, the full variable domain is DTGVSQNPRHKITKRGQNVTFRCDPISEHNRLYWYRQTLGQGPEFLTYFQNEAQLEKSRLLSDRFSAERPKGSFSTLEIQRTEQGDSAMYLCASSPEGKGEQYFGPGTRLTVT.

The V call is TRBV6-4, the J call TRBJ1-1; TRBD1 is a possible D gene (5 bases). Looked up from germline, CDR1 is MRHNA and CDR2 is SNTAGT. Trimming pared 3 bases from V and 11 bases from J, leaving 13 bases between. The CDR3 extends over 12 amino acids. The CDR3 nucleotides are TGTGCCAGCAGTGATAATGAGGGGATGGCTTTCTTT. Its translation is CASSDNEGMAFF.

V is TRBV7-3 and J is TRBJ2-7; D might be TRBD2 (6 bases). The V gene lost 1 base and the J gene lost 3 bases, with 16 bases spanning the gap. Germline V lookup: CDR1 SGHTA, CDR2 FQGTGA. CDR3 size: 16 residues. In nucleotides, the CDR3 is TGTGCCAGCAGCTTAAGGCGGGAAAAGACCCGCTACGAGCAGTACTTC. Translation: CASSLRREKTRYEQYF.

This clonotype was recorded a few times. The CDR3 region has the DNA TGTGCCAGCACTTTAGCCCCCTACGAGCAGTACTTC. This gives the protein CASTLAPYEQYF. This chain links TRBV7-6 with TRBJ2-7; D is unclear. This CDR3 is 12 amino acids long. V lost 7 bases and J lost 2, with 9 bases in between. CDR1 SGHVS and CDR2 FNYEAQ come from the germline V gene.

This clonotype was seen a handful of times. The gene calls are TRBV12-3 or TRBV12-4 and TRBJ1-5; D is perhaps TRBD1 (5 bases). V lost 5 bases, J lost 4 bases, and 9 bases lay in between. The CDR3 covers 13 residues. The CDR3 is CASSTGGNQPQHF. The CDR3 bases are TGTGCCAGCAGTACCGGGGGTAATCAGCCCCAGCATTTT.

Only a few counts were recorded for this clonotype. The CDR3 loop reads CAISEPGITQNYGYTF. CDR3 nucleotides: TGTGCCATCAGTGAGCCTGGGATTACACAGAACTATGGCTACACCTTC. The chain couples TRBV10-3 to TRBJ1-2, with D hard to call. The germline V gene has CDR1 ENHRY and CDR2 SYGVKD. CDR3 length: 16 residues. Trimming stripped 2 bases from V and 2 bases from J, with 15 bases between.

In this sample, this clonotype turned up a few times. The V call is TRBV27, the J call TRBJ1-4; D is ambiguous. Germline V gene sequence: CDR1 MNHEY, CDR2 SMNVEV (reference sequence). Trimming took 5 bases from V and 4 from J, leaving 8 bases between them. This CDR3 spans 13 amino acids. The CDR3 spells CASSPNLNEKLFF. The DNA for the CDR3 is TGTGCCAGCAGTCCAAACCTTAATGAAAAACTGTTTTTT.

The table lists this clonotype with many counts. V is TRBV7-2 and J is TRBJ2-5; no reliable D call. This CDR3 has 17 residues. Deletions cut 5 bases from V and 10 bases from J, with 29 bases between. Per the germline V gene, CDR1 is SGHTA and CDR2 is FQGNSA. CDR3 DNA sequence: TGTGCCAGCAGCCCCCTTGTGGGATCCGTTCTGCCTTGGGGCCAGTACTTC. Translating it yields CASSPLVGSVLPWGQYF.

This clonotype came up a few times. V usage is TRBV6-6 and J usage is TRBJ2-1, with D maybe TRBD2 (7 bases). CDR3 length: 14 amino acids. The V gene lost 0 bases and the J gene lost 7 bases, with 10 bases spanning the gap. Germline CDR1 MNHNY, CDR2 SVGAGI (reference sequence). Here the CDR3 reads CASSYSRGGNEQFF. CDR3 in DNA: TGTGCCAGCAGTTACTCGAGGGGGGGAAATGAGCAGTTCTTC.

Only a few counts were recorded for this clonotype. The V call is TRBV7-2, the J call TRBJ2-1; D uncertain. V was cut by 5 bases and J by 0 bases, with 14 bases left in between. Germline CDR1 SGHTA, CDR2 FQGNSA. The CDR3 totals 16 residues. DNA for the CDR3: TGTGCCAGCAGCCAAGGCGACGGCCGCTCCTACAATGAGCAGTTCTTC. Translated: CASSQGDGRSYNEQFF.

This clonotype was counted between two and nine times. The V gene is TRBV27, the J gene TRBJ2-1; no clear D. Deletions cut 0 bases from V and 8 bases from J, with 14 bases between. CDR3 length: 15 residues. Germline CDR1 is MNHEY and CDR2 is SMNVEV (reference sequence). Written as DNA, the CDR3 is TGTGCCAGCAGTTTATCGTCGACACCATCCTATGAGCAGTTCTTC. It yields the protein CASSLSSTPSYEQFF.

The V gene is TRBV12-3 or TRBV12-4, the J gene TRBJ1-5; 7 nucleotides align to TRBD1. This CDR3 contains 13 residues. Trimming removed 6 bases from V and 6 bases from J; junction bases left unmatched: 5. CDR3 nucleotides: TGTGCCAGCAGCACGACAGGGTCTCAGCCCCAGCATTTT. Amino acids: CASSTTGSQPQHF.

This clonotype has at least ten counts. This chain connects TRBV7-2 to TRBJ2-1; 8 nucleotides match TRBD2. V dropped 2 bases and J dropped 6; count of bases not matched to a gene: 9. CDR1 is SGHTA, CDR2 FQGNSA, per germline. The CDR3 runs to 16 residues. This CDR3 reads CASSLRGLAGTNEQFF. Written as DNA, the CDR3 is TGTGCCAGCAGCTTACGGGGGCTAGCGGGTACCAATGAGCAGTTCTTC.

Only a few counts were recorded for this clonotype. J is TRBJ1-3 and V is TRBV7-8, with D maybe TRBD1 (5 bases). Germline V gene lookup returns CDR1 SGHVS and CDR2 FQNEAQ. Trimming took 1 base from V and 2 from J, leaving 9 bases between them. The length of the CDR3 is 15 residues. The DNA of the CDR3 is TGTGCCAGCAGCTTAGGGCAGGGTACTGGAAACACCATATATTTT. Encoded protein: CASSLGQGTGNTIYF.

This clonotype was recorded at least ten times. The gene calls are TRBV10-3 and TRBJ1-2; D remains ambiguous. There are 12 residues in the CDR3. The ends were cut back, 8 bases at V and 2 bases at J, with 9 bases in the middle. Germline loops: CDR1 ENHRY, CDR2 SYGVKD. The CDR3 DNA reads as TGTGCCATCCAACCGGGGAACTATGGCTACACCTTC. Protein sequence: CAIQPGNYGYTF.

V usage is TRBV7-9 and J usage is TRBJ1-5, with D unclear. Germline CDR1 SEHNR, CDR2 FQNEAQ (reference sequence). V shed 3 bases and J shed 0 bases, with 6 bases lying between them. This CDR3 has 14 amino acids. CDR3 coding DNA: TGTGCCAGCAGCTTCGACATTAGCAATCAGCCCCAGCATTTT. Its protein is CASSFDISNQPQHF.